A selection of T cell receptor beta chains follows, all from one sample in a study of blood T cell repertoires in COVID-19. Assay: immunoSEQ multiplex PCR; the TCRdb copy retains only in-frame clones and omits some. The sample holds roughly 170,000 clones, 70% to 80% seen once. The sample consisted of PBMCs or T cells enriched from blood (not recorded which). Every receptor here comes from a woman aged 45-65 years who had recovered from COVID-19. The CDR3 runs from the conserved cysteine through the conserved F or W. Fields, in order: J gene, D gene, clone size, V gene, CDR3 DNA, CDR3 protein. The D gene is left open where the match is weak. Clone size, where shown, is once, few, many, or a class for clones that have expanded.

J gene: TRBJ2-5
D gene: -
clone size: -
V gene: TRBV30
CDR3 DNA: TGTGCCTGGAGTGTAAGTTCGGGAAAGACCCAGTACTTC
CDR3 protein: CAWSVSSGKTQYF

J gene: TRBJ2-7
D gene: -
clone size: -
V gene: TRBV3-1/TRBV3-2
CDR3 DNA: TGTGCCAGCTCGCGGGCCTACGAGCAGTACTTC
CDR3 protein: CASSRAYEQYF

J gene: TRBJ1-6
D gene: -
clone size: once
V gene: TRBV28
CDR3 DNA: TGTGCCAGCAGTACACAACGCACGTATTCACCCCTCCACTTT
CDR3 protein: CASSTQRTYSPLHF

J gene: TRBJ2-1
D gene: -
clone size: once
V gene: TRBV28
CDR3 DNA: TGTGCCAGCAGCTACCGGGGGGCTGAGCAGTTCTTC
CDR3 protein: CASSYRGAEQFF

J gene: TRBJ2-2
D gene: TRBD1
clone size: few
V gene: TRBV10-3
CDR3 DNA: TGTGCCATCCGTCGGACAGGGGGCGCGGGCGGGGAGCTGTTTTTT
CDR3 protein: CAIRRTGGAGGELFF

J gene: TRBJ1-2
D gene: TRBD1
clone size: -
V gene: TRBV19
CDR3 DNA: TGTGCCAGCGAATCTCAGGGGGCGGATGGCTACACCTTC
CDR3 protein: CASESQGADGYTF

J gene: TRBJ2-2
D gene: TRBD2
clone size: -
V gene: TRBV4-3
CDR3 DNA: TGCGCCAGCAGCCAAGTAAAGCCAGCGGGAGGGCTACACACCGGGGAGCTGTTTTTT
CDR3 protein: CASSQVKPAGGLHTGELFF

J gene: TRBJ1-4
D gene: TRBD1
clone size: -
V gene: TRBV7-2
CDR3 DNA: TGTGCCAGCAGCTTAGCAGGGACAGCTAATGAAAAACTGTTTTTT
CDR3 protein: CASSLAGTANEKLFF

J gene: TRBJ1-3
D gene: -
clone size: -
V gene: TRBV4-2
CDR3 DNA: TGTGCCAGCAGCCAAGAGTTGACACGAGCATCTGGAAACACCATATATTTT
CDR3 protein: CASSQELTRASGNTIYF

J gene: TRBJ2-7
D gene: -
clone size: -
V gene: TRBV13
CDR3 DNA: TGTGCCAGCAGCTACGCGGGGTACGAGCAGTACTTC
CDR3 protein: CASSYAGYEQYF

J gene: TRBJ2-1
D gene: TRBD2
clone size: -
V gene: TRBV18
CDR3 DNA: TGTGCCAGCTCACCACCCGGACTAGCGGGGAACAATGAGCAGTTCTTC
CDR3 protein: CASSPPGLAGNNEQFF

J gene: TRBJ1-1
D gene: -
clone size: -
V gene: TRBV19
CDR3 DNA: TGTGCCAGCGGGAGACAGAACACTGAAGCTTTCTTT
CDR3 protein: CASGRQNTEAFF

J gene: TRBJ2-7
D gene: TRBD2
clone size: -
V gene: TRBV28
CDR3 DNA: TGTGCCAGCAGTCTACTAGCGGGGCGGAACGAGCAGTACTTC
CDR3 protein: CASSLLAGRNEQYF

J gene: TRBJ2-7
D gene: -
clone size: -
V gene: TRBV19
CDR3 DNA: TGTGCCAGTATTGGAGGGAGTAGCGGCCGCTACGAGCAGTACTTC
CDR3 protein: CASIGGSSGRYEQYF

J gene: TRBJ2-7
D gene: TRBD2
clone size: -
V gene: TRBV7-8
CDR3 DNA: TGTGCCAGCAGCTACCGCAGTGTGACTAGCGCATCCCCCTCCTACGAGCAGTACTTC
CDR3 protein: CASSYRSVTSASPSYEQYF

J gene: TRBJ1-1
D gene: -
clone size: -
V gene: TRBV18
CDR3 DNA: TGTGCCAGCTCCCCGATCGGGGACACTGAAGCTTTCTTT
CDR3 protein: CASSPIGDTEAFF

J gene: TRBJ2-5
D gene: TRBD2
clone size: -
V gene: TRBV5-4
CDR3 DNA: TGTGCCAGCAGCTCGGTAGTGGCTAGCGGGGTGGAGACCCAGTACTTC
CDR3 protein: CASSSVVASGVETQYF

J gene: TRBJ2-3
D gene: TRBD2
clone size: -
V gene: TRBV28
CDR3 DNA: TGTGCCAGCAGTTCTTTCCCGGGACTAGCTTCAGATACGCAGTATTTT
CDR3 protein: CASSSFPGLASDTQYF

J gene: TRBJ2-1
D gene: -
clone size: -
V gene: TRBV3-1/TRBV3-2
CDR3 DNA: TGTGCCAGCAGCACGGCGGGGCAGGCTACTGAGCAGTTCTTC
CDR3 protein: CASSTAGQATEQFF

J gene: TRBJ1-5
D gene: -
clone size: -
V gene: TRBV2
CDR3 DNA: TGTGCCAGCACCTTCGGGGGACTTAGCAATCAGCCCCAGCATTTT
CDR3 protein: CASTFGGLSNQPQHF

J gene: TRBJ1-1
D gene: -
clone size: few
V gene: TRBV25-1
CDR3 DNA: TGTGCCAGCAGTGTAACGGGTCGCTCTGAAGCTTTCTTT
CDR3 protein: CASSVTGRSEAFF

J gene: TRBJ1-2
D gene: TRBD1
clone size: -
V gene: TRBV5-1
CDR3 DNA: TGCGCCAGCAGTTTGGCCGAGACAGGGGATGGCTACACCTTC
CDR3 protein: CASSLAETGDGYTF

J gene: TRBJ1-6
D gene: TRBD1
clone size: -
V gene: TRBV7-2
CDR3 DNA: TGTGCCAGCAGCTCCCCCTCGGGGACAGGGAGCTCCTATAATTCACCCCTCCACTTT
CDR3 protein: CASSSPSGTGSSYNSPLHF

J gene: TRBJ2-1
D gene: -
clone size: -
V gene: TRBV6-5
CDR3 DNA: TGTGCCAGCACCAAAGGTAGGGGTTGGGAGCAGTTCTTC
CDR3 protein: CASTKGRGWEQFF

J gene: TRBJ2-6
D gene: TRBD1
clone size: many
V gene: TRBV4-2
CDR3 DNA: TGTGCCAGCAGCCAAGATCAGGGGGCTGGGGCCAACGTCCTGACTTTC
CDR3 protein: CASSQDQGAGANVLTF

J gene: TRBJ1-5
D gene: -
clone size: -
V gene: TRBV30
CDR3 DNA: TGTGCCTGGAGTGTAGTGGGGCAGGGGAATCAGCCCCAGCATTTT
CDR3 protein: CAWSVVGQGNQPQHF

J gene: TRBJ1-5
D gene: -
clone size: -
V gene: TRBV28
CDR3 DNA: TGTGCCAGCAGGCTTGGGAGGTATCAGCCCCAGCATTTT
CDR3 protein: CASRLGRYQPQHF

J gene: TRBJ1-1
D gene: TRBD1
clone size: -
V gene: TRBV30
CDR3 DNA: TGTGCCTTCGGGACAGGCCCCCGCACTGAAGCTTTCTTT
CDR3 protein: CAFGTGPRTEAFF

J gene: TRBJ2-5
D gene: -
clone size: once
V gene: TRBV7-2
CDR3 DNA: TGTGCCAGCAGCTTAGTCGGGGGTCTGGAGACCCAGTACTTC
CDR3 protein: CASSLVGGLETQYF

J gene: TRBJ1-5
D gene: -
clone size: -
V gene: TRBV19
CDR3 DNA: TGTGCCAGTACTCTCGAGGGAAGCCATAGCAATCAGCCCCAGCATTTT
CDR3 protein: CASTLEGSHSNQPQHF

J gene: TRBJ2-3
D gene: -
clone size: -
V gene: TRBV5-8
CDR3 DNA: TGTGCCAGCAGCTTGGGCGGTACAAGCACAGATACGCAGTATTTT
CDR3 protein: CASSLGGTSTDTQYF

J gene: TRBJ1-2
D gene: -
clone size: few
V gene: TRBV6-5
CDR3 DNA: TGTGCCACCGGCCCAGGGGTCAACTATGGCTACACCTTC
CDR3 protein: CATGPGVNYGYTF